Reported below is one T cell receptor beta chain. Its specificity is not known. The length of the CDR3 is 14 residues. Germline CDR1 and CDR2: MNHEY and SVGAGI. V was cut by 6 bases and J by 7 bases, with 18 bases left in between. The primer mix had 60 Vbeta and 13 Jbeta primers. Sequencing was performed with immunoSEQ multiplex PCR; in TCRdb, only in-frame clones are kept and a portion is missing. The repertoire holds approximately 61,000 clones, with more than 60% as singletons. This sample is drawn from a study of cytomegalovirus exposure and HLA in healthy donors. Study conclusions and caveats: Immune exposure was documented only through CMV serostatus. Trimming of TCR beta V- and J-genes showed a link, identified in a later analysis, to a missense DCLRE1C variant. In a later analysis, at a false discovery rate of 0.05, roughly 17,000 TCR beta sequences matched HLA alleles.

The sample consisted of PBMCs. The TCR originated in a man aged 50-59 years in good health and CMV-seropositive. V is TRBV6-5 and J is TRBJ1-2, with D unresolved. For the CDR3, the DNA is TGTGCCAGCAGGACGGCGGAAAGGCTAGGTGGCTACACCTTC. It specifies CASRTAERLGGYTF.